This T cell receptor beta chain was obtained from a study of cytomegalovirus exposure and HLA in healthy donors. Study-wide results and caveats: Researchers reported in a later analysis that a missense DCLRE1C variant was tied to TCR beta V- and J-gene trimming. Most TCR sequences proved rare, with some public TCRs found in many donors.

Participants comprised healthy donors of bone marrow. With 60 Vbeta and 13 Jbeta primers, the PCR was carried out. Some clones are missing from TCRdb's copy, which holds only in-frame ones; the method was immunoSEQ multiplex PCR. The profile shows some 130,000 clones, 76% of them singletons. Trimming stripped 4 bases from V and 2 bases from J, with 9 bases between. Germline V gives CDR1 SGHDN, CDR2 FVKESK. The CDR3 length is 13 residues. In its sample, this clone was seen a few times. What it binds is not known. The chain couples TRBV14 to TRBJ2-7; D is perhaps TRBD1 (5 bases). The TCR originated in a female donor in good health and CMV-seropositive. The sample consisted of PBMCs. The CDR3 DNA sequence: TGTGCCAGCAGCCGGACATCCACCTACGAGCAGTACTTC. This gives the protein CASSRTSTYEQYF.